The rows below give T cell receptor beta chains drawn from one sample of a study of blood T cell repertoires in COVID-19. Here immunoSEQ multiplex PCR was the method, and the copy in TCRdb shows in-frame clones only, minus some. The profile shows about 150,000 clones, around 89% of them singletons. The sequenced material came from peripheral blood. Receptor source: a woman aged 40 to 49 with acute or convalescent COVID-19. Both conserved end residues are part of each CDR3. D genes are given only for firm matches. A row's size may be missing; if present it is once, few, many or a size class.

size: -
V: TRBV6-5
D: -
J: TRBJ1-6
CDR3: CASSNLRGYNSPLHF
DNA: TGTGCCAGCAGTAACCTCAGGGGATACAATTCACCCCTCCACTTT

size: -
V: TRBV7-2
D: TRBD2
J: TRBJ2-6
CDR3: CASSLRAGAGANVLTF
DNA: TGTGCCAGCAGCTTAAGGGCGGGGGCTGGGGCCAACGTCCTGACTTTC

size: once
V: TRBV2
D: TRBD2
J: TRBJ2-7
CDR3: CASGGLAKYEQYF
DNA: TGTGCCAGCGGCGGACTAGCCAAATACGAGCAGTACTTC

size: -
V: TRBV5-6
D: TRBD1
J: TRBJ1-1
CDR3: CASSTGQGAGVPEAFF
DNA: TGTGCCAGCAGTACGGGACAGGGGGCGGGAGTCCCTGAAGCTTTCTTT

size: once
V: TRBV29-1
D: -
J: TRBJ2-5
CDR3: CSVERIGGETQYF
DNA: TGCAGCGTTGAACGGATAGGGGGAGAGACCCAGTACTTC

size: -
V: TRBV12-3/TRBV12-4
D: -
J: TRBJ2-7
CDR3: CASSRGAYEQYF
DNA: TGTGCCAGCAGCAGGGGCGCCTACGAGCAGTACTTC

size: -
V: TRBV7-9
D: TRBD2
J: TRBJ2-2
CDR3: CASRAGKNTGELFF
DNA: TGTGCCAGCCGAGCGGGGAAGAACACCGGGGAGCTGTTTTTT

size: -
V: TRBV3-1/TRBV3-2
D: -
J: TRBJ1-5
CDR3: CASSQTGNQPQHF
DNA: TGTGCCAGCAGCCAAACAGGGAATCAGCCCCAGCATTTT

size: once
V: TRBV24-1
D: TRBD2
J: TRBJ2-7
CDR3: CATSDSLAGSTYEQYF
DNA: TGTGCCACCAGTGATTCCTTAGCGGGCTCAACCTACGAGCAGTACTTC

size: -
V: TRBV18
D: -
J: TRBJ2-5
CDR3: CASVTVGETQYF
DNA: TGTGCCAGCGTCACGGTTGGAGAGACCCAGTACTTC

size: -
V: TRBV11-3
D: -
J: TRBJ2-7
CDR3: CASSLWSPGQEIEQYF
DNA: TGTGCCAGCAGCTTGTGGAGCCCGGGACAAGAGATCGAGCAGTACTTC

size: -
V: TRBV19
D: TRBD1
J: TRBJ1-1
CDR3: CASRTGGTEAFF
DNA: TGTGCCAGTAGGACAGGGGGTACTGAAGCTTTCTTT

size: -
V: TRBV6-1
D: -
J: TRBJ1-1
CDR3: CASSEAGGEGTEAFF
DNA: TGTGCCAGCAGTGAAGCGGGAGGGGAGGGCACTGAAGCTTTCTTT

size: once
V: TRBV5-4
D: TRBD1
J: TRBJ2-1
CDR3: CASSLIQGALSQQFF
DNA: TGTGCCAGCAGCTTGATACAGGGGGCCCTCTCCCAGCAGTTCTTC

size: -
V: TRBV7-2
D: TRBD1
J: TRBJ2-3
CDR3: CASSSTGGETDTQYF
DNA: TGTGCCAGCAGCTCGACAGGGGGCGAGACAGATACGCAGTATTTT

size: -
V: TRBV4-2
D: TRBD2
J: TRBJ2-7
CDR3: CASSPAGGPLGEQYF
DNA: TGTGCCAGCAGCCCGGCGGGAGGGCCACTGGGGGAGCAGTACTTC

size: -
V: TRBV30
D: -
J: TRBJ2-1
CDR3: CAWSVASPVNEQFF
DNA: TGTGCCTGGAGTGTAGCGTCCCCAGTCAATGAGCAGTTCTTC

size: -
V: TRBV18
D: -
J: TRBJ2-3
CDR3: CASSPTSGDTQYF
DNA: TGTGCCAGCTCACCAACCTCGGGGGATACGCAGTATTTT

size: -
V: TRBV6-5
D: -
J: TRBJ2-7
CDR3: CASSITGSAYEQYF
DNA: TGTGCCAGCAGTATTACAGGGAGCGCCTACGAGCAGTACTTC

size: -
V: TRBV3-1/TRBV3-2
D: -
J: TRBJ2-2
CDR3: CATQDRNTGELFF
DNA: TGTGCCACGCAAGACAGGAACACCGGGGAGCTGTTTTTT

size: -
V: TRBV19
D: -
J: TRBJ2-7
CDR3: CASSIDRAGSEQYF
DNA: TGTGCCAGTAGTATAGATCGGGCAGGGTCCGAGCAGTACTTC

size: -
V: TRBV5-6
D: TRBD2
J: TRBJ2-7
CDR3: CASSPWTSGGYEQYF
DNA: TGTGCCAGCAGCCCCTGGACTAGCGGGGGATACGAGCAGTACTTC

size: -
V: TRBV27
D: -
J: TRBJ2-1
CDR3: CASSLTRGPYNEQFF
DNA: TGTGCCAGCAGTTTAACGCGGGGACCTTACAATGAGCAGTTCTTC

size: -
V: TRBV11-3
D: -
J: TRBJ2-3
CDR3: CASSLVSLAWAQYF
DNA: TGTGCCAGCAGCTTAGTGTCCCTAGCGTGGGCGCAGTATTTT

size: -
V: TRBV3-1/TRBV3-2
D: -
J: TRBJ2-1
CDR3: CASSQLRSAGEQFF
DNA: TGTGCCAGCAGCCAATTGCGGTCAGCCGGAGAGCAGTTCTTC

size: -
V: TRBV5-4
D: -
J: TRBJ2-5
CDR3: CASSLGPDRQETQYF
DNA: TGTGCCAGCAGCTTGGGTCCCGACAGGCAAGAGACCCAGTACTTC

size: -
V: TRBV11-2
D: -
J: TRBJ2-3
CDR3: CASSLARTERTDTQYF
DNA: TGTGCCAGCAGCTTAGCCCGGACAGAACGCACAGATACGCAGTATTTT

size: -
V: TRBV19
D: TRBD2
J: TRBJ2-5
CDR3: CASSAQRDLAAQETQYF
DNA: TGTGCCAGTAGTGCGCAAAGGGATCTAGCGGCTCAAGAGACCCAGTACTTC

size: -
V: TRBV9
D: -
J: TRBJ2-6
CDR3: CASSVVIPHSGANVLTF
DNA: TGTGCCAGCAGCGTAGTTATCCCACACTCTGGGGCCAACGTCCTGACTTTC

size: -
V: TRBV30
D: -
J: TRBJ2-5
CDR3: CAWSVLGLKETQYF
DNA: TGTGCCTGGAGTGTACTTGGTTTAAAAGAGACCCAGTACTTC

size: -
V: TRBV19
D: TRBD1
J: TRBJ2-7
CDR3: CASSVGTGGLLF
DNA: TGTGCCAGTAGTGTTGGGACAGGGGGACTTCTATTC

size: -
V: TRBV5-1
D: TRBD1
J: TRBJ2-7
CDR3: CASSLGGQPEQYF
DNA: TGCGCCAGCAGCTTGGGGGGACAGCCCGAGCAGTACTTC

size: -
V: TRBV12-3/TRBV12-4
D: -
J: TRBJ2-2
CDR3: CASSRGETGELFF
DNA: TGTGCCAGCAGTCGGGGTGAAACCGGGGAGCTGTTTTTT

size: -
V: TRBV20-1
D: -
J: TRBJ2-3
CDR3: CSASRGATDTQYF
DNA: TGCAGTGCTAGTCGGGGAGCTACAGATACGCAGTATTTT

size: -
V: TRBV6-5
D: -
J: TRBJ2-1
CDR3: CASSSGVGNINEQFF
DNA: TGTGCCAGCAGTTCGGGGGTAGGAAATATCAATGAGCAGTTCTTC

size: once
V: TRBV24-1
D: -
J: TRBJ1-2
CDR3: CATSDSADIFNYGYTF
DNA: TGTGCCACCAGTGACTCAGCAGACATCTTTAACTATGGCTACACCTTC

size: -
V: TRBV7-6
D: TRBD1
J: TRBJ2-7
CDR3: CASSPGTGDRPYEQYF
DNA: TGTGCCAGCAGCCCGGGGACAGGAGACCGACCCTACGAGCAGTACTTC

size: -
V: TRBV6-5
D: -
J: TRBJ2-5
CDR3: CASSFSRHYQETQYF
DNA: TGTGCCAGCAGTTTTTCACGACACTACCAAGAGACCCAGTACTTC

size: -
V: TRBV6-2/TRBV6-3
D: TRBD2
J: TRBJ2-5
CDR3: CASSYRAGEPGETQYF
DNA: TGTGCCAGCAGTTATAGAGCGGGAGAACCGGGGGAGACCCAGTACTTC

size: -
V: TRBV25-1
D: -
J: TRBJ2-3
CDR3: CATSQGQPDTQYF
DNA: TGTGCTACTTCCCAAGGACAGCCAGATACGCAGTATTTT

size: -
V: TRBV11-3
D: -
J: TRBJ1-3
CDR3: CASGTGGNTIYF
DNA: TGTGCCAGCGGTACAGGGGGAAACACCATATATTTT

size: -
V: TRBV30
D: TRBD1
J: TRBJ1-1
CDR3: CAWGRQGNVQAFF
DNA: TGTGCCTGGGGAAGACAGGGCAACGTTCAAGCTTTCTTT

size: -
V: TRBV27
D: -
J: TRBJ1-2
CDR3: CASSRQSNTVRGIYGYTF
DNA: TGTGCCAGCAGTCGACAGAGTAATACCGTTAGGGGAATATATGGCTACACCTTC

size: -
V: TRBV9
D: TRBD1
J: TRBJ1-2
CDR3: CASSLRTDRAYGYTF
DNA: TGTGCCAGCAGCTTGAGAACAGACAGGGCCTATGGCTACACCTTC

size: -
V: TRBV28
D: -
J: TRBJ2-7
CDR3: CASSLGKGVSYEQYF
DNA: TGTGCCAGCAGTTTAGGCAAGGGGGTTTCCTACGAGCAGTACTTC

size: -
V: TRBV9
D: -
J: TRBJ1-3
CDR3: CASSVASGSGNTIYF
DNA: TGTGCCAGCAGCGTAGCTTCGGGGTCTGGAAACACCATATATTTT

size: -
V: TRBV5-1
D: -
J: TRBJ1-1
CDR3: CASKEGQSMAFF
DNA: TGCGCCAGCAAGGAAGGACAGAGTATGGCTTTCTTT

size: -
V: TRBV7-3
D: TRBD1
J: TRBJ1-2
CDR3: CASSLGTVGDYGYTF
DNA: TGTGCCAGCAGCTTAGGGACAGTGGGGGACTATGGCTACACCTTC

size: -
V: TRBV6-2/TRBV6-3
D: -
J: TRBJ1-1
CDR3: CASSDRREHTEAFF
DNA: TGTGCCAGCAGTGACCGCAGGGAACACACTGAAGCTTTCTTT

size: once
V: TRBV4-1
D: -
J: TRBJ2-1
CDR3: CASSQDMGSSYNEQFF
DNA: TGCGCCAGCAGCCAAGATATGGGGAGCTCCTACAATGAGCAGTTCTTC

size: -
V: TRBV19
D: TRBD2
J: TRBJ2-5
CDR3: CASSIDSTIAGIRETQYF
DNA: TGTGCCAGTAGTATAGACTCGACTATAGCGGGAATCAGAGAGACCCAGTACTTC

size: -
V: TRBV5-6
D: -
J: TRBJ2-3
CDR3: CASSQTVTTTDTQYF
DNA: TGTGCCAGCAGCCAGACAGTCACGACCACAGATACGCAGTATTTT

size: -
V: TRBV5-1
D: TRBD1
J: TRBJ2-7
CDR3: CASSPDRGYEQYF
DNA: TGCGCCAGCAGCCCGGACAGGGGTTACGAGCAGTACTTC

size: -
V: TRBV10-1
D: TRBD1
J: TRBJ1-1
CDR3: CASSPDRDSTEAFF
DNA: TGCGCCAGCAGCCCGGACAGGGACAGCACTGAAGCTTTCTTT